This T cell receptor beta chain is drawn from a study of cytomegalovirus exposure and HLA in healthy donors. Use of 60 Vbeta and 13 Jbeta primers characterized the PCR. The assay was immunoSEQ multiplex PCR, and TCRdb's table has in-frame clones only and misses some. The repertoire holds about 200,000 clones, with 81% as singletons. Remarks on this clone: The antigen remains undetermined.

The study's findings and limits: A later analysis linked a missense DCLRE1C variant to TCR beta V- and J-gene trimming. With high specificity and sensitivity, the classifier reportedly diagnosed cytomegalovirus status. Sequencing probably produced one cluster of sequence variants that were highly shared. A later analysis by the authors found several of the most significant clusters apparently linked to common viral pathogens.

V lost 4 bases and J lost 2; bases outside the gene matches: 1. Per the germline V gene, CDR1 is LNHDA and CDR2 is SQIVND (reference sequence). The CDR3 has 13 amino acids. The receptor was isolated from a man aged 35-49 years in good health and CMV-seropositive. V gene TRBV19 combines with J gene TRBJ2-5, with 7 bases identical to TRBD2. The source material was PBMCs. The CDR3: CASSTGLQETQYF. In nucleotides, the CDR3 is TGTGCCAGTAGTACGGGACTACAAGAGACCCAGTACTTC.